Below, one TCR beta chain is given with its context. Its antigen is undetermined. Germline V gene sequence: CDR1 SGHTA, CDR2 FQGNSA. This CDR3 has 15 amino acids. V dropped 1 base and J dropped 1; count of bases not matched to a gene: 2. This sample is drawn from a study of cytomegalovirus exposure and HLA in healthy donors. The study, taken as a whole, reports: The authors later linked a missense DCLRE1C variant to TCR beta V- and J-gene trimming. Reports indicate that TCR beta sequences accurately predicted the HLA-A and HLA-B alleles of most subjects.

The primer mix had 60 Vbeta and 13 Jbeta primers. In the original analysis: In a later analysis, around 12 million of around 75 million unique beta chains occurred in at least two donors. The table came from immunoSEQ multiplex PCR; TCRdb's copy has only in-frame clones and leaves some out. V and J calls and clone size are given by that table; D and trimming were obtained from the DNA. In the table there are about 190,000 clones, around 85% of which are singletons. The chain has TRBV7-2 and TRBJ2-7; the match to TRBD2 covers 9 bases. The sequenced sample was PBMCs. This receptor was obtained from a man in his forties in good health and CMV-seropositive. Here the CDR3 DNA reads TGTGCCAGCAGCTTAGGGGCGGGGGGGTCCTACGAGCAGTACTTC. Its translation is CASSLGAGGSYEQYF.